Below, 20 T cell receptor beta chains from the same sample are listed, as sequenced in a study of a mutant IDH1 vaccine in newly diagnosed glioma. Measured with immunoSEQ multiplex PCR; TCRdb has only the in-frame clones, and not every one. The sample comprises about 55,000 clones, around 80% of which are singletons, and about 4.9% rests with the top ten. Time point indicated: week 47, end of study. It was 300 ug of mutant IDH1 20-mer peptide that made up each vaccine dose, given with topical imiquimod. No antigens are known for them. The specimen comprised PBMCs, sampled from a glioma patient whose treatment included an IDH1 peptide vaccine. These receptors were taken from a woman aged 40-49 years with glioma. Some clones in this sample may be carry-over from other donors' samples.

The rearrangement joins TRBV6-6 to TRBJ1-2; TRBD1 might be the D (5 bases). The CDR3 extends over 13 amino acids. V lost 2 bases, J lost 6 bases, and 10 bases lay in between. Germline CDR1 MNHNY, CDR2 SVGAGI (reference sequence). CDR3 DNA: TGTGCCAGCAGTTACCAAGGGGTACATGGCTACACCTTC. This sequence encodes CASSYQGVHGYTF.

The V and J genes are TRBV25-1 and TRBJ2-1; 12 nucleotides line up with TRBD2. The CDR3 is 15 amino acids. V gave up 2 bases and J gave up 8 bases; unmatched junction bases: 4. Germline CDR1 MGHDK, CDR2 SYGVNS. The CDR3 nucleotides are TGTGCCAGCAGTGAACTAGCGGGGGGGCGGTATGAGCAGTTCTTC. Translating gives CASSELAGGRYEQFF.

The CDR3 DNA follows: TGTGCCAGTAGTATATCAGGGGGGCTCTACGAGCAGTACTTC. Residues: CASSISGGLYEQYF. The V gene is TRBV19, the J gene TRBJ2-7, with D perhaps matching TRBD1 (7 bases). The CDR3 runs to 14 residues. V was clipped by 2 bases and J by 3 bases, with 11 bases between them. Germline V gene sequence: CDR1 LNHDA, CDR2 SQIVND (reference sequence).

This clone was counted a single time. The chain joins TRBV4-3 to TRBJ1-2; the D gene is possibly TRBD1 (6 bases). V gave up 3 bases and J gave up 8 bases, with 16 bases separating them. Germline lookup yields CDR1 LGHNA and CDR2 YSLEER. CDR3 length: 14 amino acids. CDR3 amino acids: CASSQGGLGEGYTF. CDR3 coding DNA: TGCGCCAGCAGCCAGGGGGGGCTGGGGGAGGGCTACACCTTC.

This clone was recorded only once. This chain joins TRBV6-6 and TRBJ2-3; 8 bases agree with TRBD2. The germline V gene has CDR1 MNHNY and CDR2 SVGAGI (reference sequence). The CDR3 is 15 amino acids. V lost 4 bases and J lost 6; bases outside the gene matches: 9. CDR3 sequence: CASSSLAGRGDTQYF. For the CDR3, the DNA is TGTGCCAGCAGTTCCCTAGCGGGCCGGGGGGATACGCAGTATTTT.

The table lists this clone with a few counts. The chain employs TRBV25-1 and TRBJ1-2; D remains unclear. Germline V CDR1 and CDR2: MGHDK, SYGVNS. Between the trimmed V and J ends, which lost 4 bases and 2 bases, there was a span of 8 bases. The CDR3 sequence is 13 residues long. This chain's CDR3 is CASSVGQNYGYTF. CDR3 coding DNA: TGTGCCAGCAGTGTAGGCCAGAACTATGGCTACACCTTC.

V is TRBV4-2 and J is TRBJ2-6; D gene uncertain. The CDR3 contains 14 residues. Looked up from germline, CDR1 is LGHNA and CDR2 is YNFKEQ. The ends were cut back, 0 bases at V and 3 bases at J, with 3 bases in the middle. CDR3 bases: TGTGCCAGCAGCCAAGAGGTTGGGGCCAACGTCCTGACTTTC. Translating it yields CASSQEVGANVLTF.

The chain couples TRBV5-8 to TRBJ2-2; no firm D call. V dropped 2 bases and J dropped 0 bases, with 5 bases sitting between them. Germline loops: CDR1 SGHTS, CDR2 YDEGEE. This CDR3 comprises 14 residues. The DNA for the CDR3 is TGTGCCAGCAGCTTACACGCGAACACCGGGGAGCTGTTTTTT. This sequence encodes CASSLHANTGELFF.

In nucleotides, the CDR3 is TGTGCCAGCCAAGACAGGGGACACACGACCGGGCTCTACGAGCAGTACTTC. Its translation: CASQDRGHTTGLYEQYF. This chain uses TRBV5-6 with TRBJ2-7; TRBD1 aligns across 8 bases. There are 17 residues in the CDR3. Unmatched junction bases numbered 18, after V lost 7 bases and J lost 3 bases. Germline CDR1 and CDR2: SGHDT and YYEEEE. Looking up the rest from reference TRBV5-6 and TRBJ2-7 gives the full variable domain: DAGVTQSPTHLIKTRGQQVTLRCSPKSGHDTVSWYQQALGQGPQFIFQYYEEEERQRGNFPDRFSGHQFPNYSSELNVNALLLGDSALYLCASQDRGHTTGLYEQYFGPGTRLTVT.

The gene calls are TRBV7-2 and TRBJ2-2; 11 positions match TRBD2. The J segment lost 5 bases and the V segment lost 3 bases, leaving 2 bases of the junction unmatched. Germline-derived CDR1 and CDR2 are SGHTA and FQGNSA. The CDR3 loop spans 15 amino acids. CDR3 coding DNA: TGTGCCAGCAGCTTCGGGACTAGCGGAACCGGGGAGCTGTTTTTT. Translating it yields CASSFGTSGTGELFF. Looking up the rest from reference TRBV7-2 and TRBJ2-2 gives the full variable domain: GAGVSQSPSNKVTEKGKDVELRCDPISGHTALYWYRQSLGQGLEFLIYFQGNSAPDKSGLPSDRFSAERTGGSVSTLTIQRTQQEDSAVYLCASSFGTSGTGELFFGEGSRLTVL.

The rearrangement joins TRBV6-6 to TRBJ2-7; 8 bases agree with TRBD2. Germline V gene data show CDR1 as MNHNY and CDR2 as SVGAGI (reference sequence). This CDR3 is 14 amino acids long. V lost 6 bases, J lost 3 bases, and 7 bases stayed unmatched. The CDR3 DNA reads TGTGCCAGCAGCCTAGCGGGTGTACTCTACGAGCAGTACTTC. As protein: CASSLAGVLYEQYF.

The gene calls are TRBV15 and TRBJ2-3, with D perhaps TRBD1 (6 bases). The CDR3 is 14 residues long. V was trimmed by 3 bases and J by 1 base, leaving 8 bases between them. Germline V gene lookup returns CDR1 LNHNV and CDR2 YYDKDF (reference sequence). The CDR3 here is CATSRNRGTDTQYF. CDR3 bases: TGTGCCACCAGCAGGAACAGGGGCACAGATACGCAGTATTTT.

The V call is TRBV4-2, the J call TRBJ2-1; D remains unclear. The CDR3 is made up of 14 amino acids. The V end lost 0 bases, the J end lost 1 base, and 4 bases lay between the germline ends. Germline CDR1 LGHNA, CDR2 YNFKEQ. Here the CDR3 reads CASSQEESYNEQFF. CDR3 nucleotide sequence: TGTGCCAGCAGCCAAGAGGAGTCCTACAATGAGCAGTTCTTC.

This chain joins TRBV5-1 and TRBJ1-2; 8 positions agree with TRBD1. With 4 bases clipped from V and 6 bases from J, the junction kept 8 bases outside the gene matches. The CDR3 sequence is 14 residues long. Germline V gene lookup returns CDR1 SGHRS and CDR2 YFSETQ. The CDR3 DNA sequence: TGCGCCAGCAGCCCAAGTCAGGGGGCGCATGGCTACACCTTC. It is translated as CASSPSQGAHGYTF.

The CDR3 loop reads CASSPSAREQFF. CDR3 sequence (DNA): TGTGCCAGCAGCCCCTCTGCCCGTGAGCAGTTCTTC. The V gene is TRBV11-2, the J gene TRBJ2-1; D is unclear. Germline CDR1 is SGHAT and CDR2 is FQNNGV. Trimming left V 5 bases short and J 9 bases short, with 11 bases between. The CDR3 has 12 amino acids.

DNA of the CDR3: TGTGCCACCCGGACAGCAAGCTCCTACGAGCAGTACTTC. It specifies CATRTASSYEQYF. The chain is built from TRBV6-5 and TRBJ2-7; D is perhaps TRBD1 (6 bases). The ends were cut back, 10 bases at V and 0 bases at J, with 13 bases in the middle. This CDR3 contains 13 residues. CDR1 is MNHEY, CDR2 SVGAGI, per germline.

This clone appeared a single time. Here the CDR3 DNA reads TGTGCCAGTAGTCAAGGAGGGTCCTACTCCTACGAGCAGTACTTC. Translated, it gives CASSQGGSYSYEQYF. The gene calls are TRBV19 and TRBJ2-7, with D possibly TRBD2 on 6 matching bases. The CDR3 consists of 15 residues. From germline, CDR1 is LNHDA and CDR2 SQIVND (reference sequence). Between the trimmed V and J ends, which lost 5 bases and 0 bases, there was a span of 14 bases.

The CDR3 is CASSPRRGNSGYTGELFF. The CDR3 DNA is TGTGCCAGCTCACCACGGAGGGGGAATAGCGGGTACACCGGGGAGCTGTTTTTT. The chain is built from TRBV18 and TRBJ2-2, with a possible D match to TRBD2 (7 bases). The CDR3 loop spans 18 amino acids. In germline, CDR1 is KGHSH, CDR2 LQKENI. V lost 1 base and J lost 3, with 18 bases in between.

The chain joins TRBV2 to TRBJ1-5; the match to TRBD1 covers 7 bases. V shed 8 bases, J shed 11 bases, and the junction held 12 bases outside the gene matches. The germline gives CDR1 SNHLY, CDR2 FYNNEI. The CDR3 runs 13 residues. CDR3 sequence: CASSQAVQGAQHF. Here the CDR3 DNA reads TGTGCCAGCTCACAAGCCGTCCAGGGGGCCCAGCATTTT.

The rearrangement uses TRBV9 and TRBJ2-7, with D possibly matching TRBD2 (6 bases). This CDR3 is 16 amino acids long. Trimming removed 0 bases from V and 2 bases from J, with 15 bases in between. Germline V CDR1 and CDR2: SGDLS, YYNGEE. As DNA, the CDR3 is TGTGCCAGCAGCGTAGGGGGACTCTCCTCGCCCTACGAGCAGTACTTC. It yields the protein CASSVGGLSSPYEQYF.